The source of this TCR beta chain is a study of T-cell reconstitution after alpha-beta-depleted transplantation in children. The authors prepared the TCRbeta library with unique molecular identifiers. MiXCR, applied by TCRdb to the PCR reads, yields one record per CDR3 protein. The sample holds 250,000 to 300,000 distinct CDR3 sequences, around a tenth seen once. This CDR3 is 16 amino acids long. V lost 3 bases to trimming and J lost 9 bases; unmatched junction nucleotides: 10. In germline, CDR1 is KGHSH, CDR2 LQKENI. A few counts support this clonotype. Its antigen remains unidentified. Study results and limitations: At day 60, the high TCRbeta diversity found in some patients originated from recipient T cells and thymic progenitors that had survived. Several hundred expanded graft clones reportedly supplied alpha-beta T cells about two months after transplant. The authors attributed T-cell counts and diversity one year after transplant mostly to newly produced T cells.

The sequencing here drew on PBMCs, taken before TCRalphabeta/CD19-depleted stem cell transplant. The V call is TRBV18, the J call TRBJ2-4, with 11 bases identical to TRBD2. The receptor was derived from a boy under two years old with acute myeloid leukemia, due to receive a stem cell transplant. Here the CDR3 DNA reads TGTGCCAGCTCACCCCCGGGTAGCGGGGGGGCCAGCATTCAGTACTTC. As protein: CASSPPGSGGASIQYF.